These T cell receptor beta chains were read from a single sample in a study of blood T cells in healthy people across ages. TCRdb passed the 5' RACE reads through MiXCR, listing each CDR3 protein once. The table shows some 1,000,000 distinct CDR3 sequences, with approximately 26% occurring only once. The same sample was also used in a study of T cells of mothers and their children.

Sequencing was performed on blood. The receptor source for this set is a girl aged 2 to 10 in good health. Both conserved end residues are part of each CDR3. Fields, in order: V gene, D gene, CDR3 protein. The D gene is left open where the match is weak.

V gene: TRBV4-1
D gene: -
CDR3 protein: CASSQGQGGGSPLHF

V gene: TRBV28
D gene: -
CDR3 protein: CASSPTQGQQDEQYF

V gene: TRBV12-3/TRBV12-4
D gene: TRBD2
CDR3 protein: CASSSRTREETQYF

V gene: TRBV29-1
D gene: TRBD2
CDR3 protein: CSVESSGIYNEQFF

V gene: TRBV25-1
D gene: -
CDR3 protein: CASSDQVDSFPETQYF

V gene: TRBV7-9
D gene: -
CDR3 protein: CASSLMSNEQFF

V gene: TRBV12-3/TRBV12-4
D gene: TRBD1
CDR3 protein: CASSPGQSAYEQYF

V gene: TRBV14
D gene: TRBD1
CDR3 protein: CASSGTAEAFF

V gene: TRBV24-1
D gene: -
CDR3 protein: CAIDTAEIDTQYF

V gene: TRBV13
D gene: TRBD2
CDR3 protein: CASSLDRGGRLGTQYF

V gene: TRBV11-2
D gene: TRBD2
CDR3 protein: CASSSGLAERNEQYF

V gene: TRBV2
D gene: -
CDR3 protein: CASSAGQINSPLHF

V gene: TRBV29-1
D gene: -
CDR3 protein: CSVEVEDSETYEQYF

V gene: TRBV7-9
D gene: TRBD2
CDR3 protein: CASSIASGTPTYNEQFF

V gene: TRBV12-3/TRBV12-4
D gene: -
CDR3 protein: CASSGDRVNGYTF

V gene: TRBV15
D gene: TRBD1
CDR3 protein: CATSFQQGLIEKLFF

V gene: TRBV6-2/TRBV6-3
D gene: TRBD1
CDR3 protein: CASSRGQGGVDEQFF

V gene: TRBV11-3
D gene: -
CDR3 protein: CASSLWGGAKNIQYF

V gene: TRBV11-1
D gene: TRBD2
CDR3 protein: CASSFSGGLAGVKVSNEQFF

V gene: TRBV28
D gene: TRBD2
CDR3 protein: CASSSGSGGPNEQYF

V gene: TRBV4-3
D gene: -
CDR3 protein: CASSRGTVNYGYTF

V gene: TRBV27
D gene: TRBD1
CDR3 protein: CASSLSALLGGNEQYF

V gene: TRBV7-2
D gene: TRBD2
CDR3 protein: CASSPLAGGPHF

V gene: TRBV9
D gene: -
CDR3 protein: CASSSTVRGYTF

V gene: TRBV5-1
D gene: TRBD2
CDR3 protein: CASSEGGGALSYNEQFF

V gene: TRBV27
D gene: TRBD1
CDR3 protein: CASAGQGSDETQYF

V gene: TRBV6-5
D gene: TRBD1
CDR3 protein: CASSYRGTVYEQYF

V gene: TRBV10-3
D gene: -
CDR3 protein: CAISDDLVGETQYF

V gene: TRBV20-1
D gene: -
CDR3 protein: CSARDPAVPQETQYF

V gene: TRBV4-3
D gene: TRBD1
CDR3 protein: CASSQAGTDEKLFF

V gene: TRBV6-2/TRBV6-3
D gene: TRBD2
CDR3 protein: CASSFPGERGVNQETQYF

V gene: TRBV4-3
D gene: -
CDR3 protein: CASSQDGLTTGGFF

V gene: TRBV10-3
D gene: TRBD2
CDR3 protein: CAISESAGGYEQFF

V gene: TRBV20-1
D gene: -
CDR3 protein: CSARGQEGSNQPQHF

V gene: TRBV29-1
D gene: TRBD2
CDR3 protein: CSGYSGSTDTQYF

V gene: TRBV2
D gene: -
CDR3 protein: CASSEKGKSPPNYGYTF

V gene: TRBV7-9
D gene: TRBD2
CDR3 protein: CASSFGTSGYYEQYF

V gene: TRBV7-3
D gene: TRBD2
CDR3 protein: CASSSSGRSSETQYF

V gene: TRBV20-1
D gene: -
CDR3 protein: CSARELPGNTIYF

V gene: TRBV4-1
D gene: -
CDR3 protein: CASGRSSMSYEQYF

V gene: TRBV7-9
D gene: TRBD1
CDR3 protein: CASSLAGQSSGNTIYF

V gene: TRBV7-9
D gene: -
CDR3 protein: CASSPRDTSSYEQYF

V gene: TRBV12-3/TRBV12-4
D gene: -
CDR3 protein: CASRGVLREGSTEAFF

V gene: TRBV12-5
D gene: -
CDR3 protein: CASGPSPNEQFF

V gene: TRBV3-1
D gene: -
CDR3 protein: CASSPRPDSRSYEQYF

V gene: TRBV2
D gene: -
CDR3 protein: CASRVESGNTIYF